The next 18 T cell receptor beta chains were all read from a single sample in a study of shared clonotypes between healthy human individuals. Libraries were prepared by immunoSEQ multiplex PCR; TCRdb keeps only in-frame clonotypes and omits some of them. The sample includes some 580,000 clones, around 97% seen only once; the top ten take around 0.057%. Specimen: naive CD4+ T cells sorted from blood. The subset is: CD45RA+ positively selected. All receptors derive from a woman in her 30s in good health.

DNA of the CDR3: TGCGCCAGCAGTCAATATGTCCCCGGGACAGGGGAATACGAGCAGTACTTC. It specifies CASSQYVPGTGEYEQYF. This chain uses TRBV23-1 with TRBJ2-7; 10 bases map to TRBD1. TRBV23-1 has ORF status, its function being uncertain. CDR3 length equals 17 residues. V lost 1 base and J lost 4; bases outside the gene matches: 10.

The V gene is TRBV5-5, the J gene TRBJ1-5, with no clear D. V was trimmed by 4 bases and J by 4 bases, leaving 15 bases between them. Germline CDR1 SGHKS, CDR2 YYEKEE (reference sequence). CDR3 size: 15 residues. The CDR3 sequence is CASSGGVDGNQPQHF. DNA for the CDR3: TGTGCCAGCAGCGGCGGGGTAGACGGGAATCAGCCCCAGCATTTT. Based on the CDR3 plus reference TRBV5-5 and TRBJ1-5, the full variable domain is DAGVTQSPTHLIKTRGQQVTLRCSPISGHKSVSWYQQVLGQGPQFIFQYYEKEERGRGNFPDRFSARQFPNYSSELNVNALLLGDSALYLCASSGGVDGNQPQHFGDGTRLSIL.

With respect to this clone: Other DNA sequences of this sample code for an identical CDR3. This chain connects TRBV5-1 to TRBJ2-5, with D possibly TRBD2 on 6 matching bases. This CDR3 contains 15 residues. Germline values: CDR1 SGHRS, CDR2 YFSETQ. The V end was cut by 1 base, the J end by 2 bases, with 12 bases between. The CDR3 DNA sequence: TGCGCCAGCAGCTTGTCCTTGGCGGGGCAAGAGACCCAGTACTTC. Translation: CASSLSLAGQETQYF.

The chain combines TRBV5-6 with TRBJ1-2; TRBD1 matches at 12 bases. Germline CDR1 is SGHDT and CDR2 is YYEEEE. CDR3 length equals 15 residues. J gave up 3 bases and V 4 bases, and 4 bases lay outside the gene matches. CDR3 DNA: TGTGCCAGCAGCCCGGGGGACAGGGGGCACTATGGCTACACCTTC. It encodes CASSPGDRGHYGYTF.

This clone was observed a single time. The chain uses TRBV6-1 and TRBJ2-7; the D gene is possibly TRBD2 (7 bases). Per germline, CDR1 MNHNS and CDR2 SASEGT. The V end lost 6 bases, the J end lost 5 bases, and 17 bases lay between the germline ends. The CDR3 covers 14 residues. The CDR3 DNA reads TGTGCCAGCAGGGGAGGGACAACCTATAACGAGCAGTACTTC. Amino acids: CASRGGTTYNEQYF.

The rearrangement links TRBV5-8 to TRBJ2-7, with D uncertain. The V and J ends lost 6 bases and 4 bases respectively, with 11 bases between them. The V gene's germline CDR1 is SGHTS and CDR2 YDEGEE. This CDR3 region has 12 residues. Written as DNA, the CDR3 is TGTGCCAGCAAGGCAGTCGGATACGAGCAGTACTTC. The encoded protein is CASKAVGYEQYF.

The chain combines TRBV9 with TRBJ1-2; D is undetermined. CDR1 is SGDLS and CDR2 is YYNGEE in the germline V gene. V was trimmed by 4 bases and J by 3 bases, leaving 13 bases between them. The CDR3 runs to 14 residues. The CDR3 DNA follows: TGTGCCAGCAGCTCTACCAGGCTGGACTATGGCTACACCTTC. Protein: CASSSTRLDYGYTF.

CDR3 protein: CASSPGPTVGPQHF. The CDR3 DNA follows: TGTGCCAGCAGCCCCGGGCCCACCGTGGGACCCCAGCATTTT. V is TRBV6-5 and J is TRBJ1-5; D is unclear. V dropped 6 bases and J dropped 10 bases, with 19 bases sitting between them. The CDR3 consists of 14 residues. Germline V gene data show CDR1 as MNHEY and CDR2 as SVGAGI.

This chain connects TRBV6-5 to TRBJ2-7; D remains unclear. There are 14 residues in the CDR3. The germline gives CDR1 MNHEY, CDR2 SVGAGI. Trimming stripped 0 bases from V and 0 bases from J, with 6 bases between. The CDR3 here is CASSYSAVSYEQYF. Written as DNA, the CDR3 is TGTGCCAGCAGTTACTCTGCAGTCTCCTACGAGCAGTACTTC.

The chain joins TRBV2 to TRBJ2-1; perhaps D is TRBD1 or TRBD2 (5 bases each). The germline V and J ends were trimmed by 8 bases and 1 base, with 9 bases remaining between them. The CDR3 has 13 residues. CDR1 is SNHLY and CDR2 is FYNNEI in the germline V gene. The CDR3 loop reads CASLEGSYNEQFF. DNA of the CDR3: TGTGCCAGCCTTGAGGGGTCCTACAATGAGCAGTTCTTC.

The gene calls are TRBV7-3 and TRBJ1-2, with D possibly TRBD1 on 6 matching bases. The CDR3 is 15 residues long. V gave up 1 base and J gave up 4 bases, with 13 bases separating them. The V gene's germline CDR1 is SGHTA and CDR2 FQGTGA. The CDR3 reads CASSLRAGQSYGYTF. CDR3 bases: TGTGCCAGCAGCTTAAGGGCTGGACAGAGCTATGGCTACACCTTC. The variable domain in full, with the rest retrieved from reference TRBV7-3 and TRBJ1-2, is GAGVSQTPSNKVTEKGKYVELRCDPISGHTALYWYRQSLGQGPEFLIYFQGTGAADDSGLPNDRFFAVRPEGSVSTLKIQRTERGDSAVYLCASSLRAGQSYGYTFGSGTRLTVV.

The V gene is TRBV20-1, the J gene TRBJ1-2; no clear D gene. Germline CDR1 and CDR2: DFQATT and SNEGSKA (reference sequence). Trimming cost V 3 bases and J 8 bases, with 7 bases left between them. The CDR3 is made up of 10 amino acids. The CDR3: CSASIGGYTF. The CDR3 DNA reads TGCAGTGCTAGTATCGGAGGCTACACCTTC.

This clone was seen just once. This sample also contains other DNA sequences that code for the same CDR3. This chain connects TRBV2 to TRBJ2-6, with D perhaps matching TRBD2 (5 bases). The germline gives CDR1 SNHLY, CDR2 FYNNEI. The CDR3 totals 15 residues. Between the trimmed V and J ends, which lost 6 bases and 2 bases, there was a span of 11 bases. CDR3 loop: CASSSDFPGANVLTF. The CDR3 bases are TGTGCCAGCAGCTCGGACTTTCCTGGGGCCAACGTCCTGACTTTC.

This sequence joins TRBV6-4 and TRBJ1-1; perhaps TRBD1 as D (6 bases). Germline CDR1 reads MRHNA; CDR2 reads SNTAGT. Trimming took off 4 bases at V and 3 bases at J, with 9 bases between the two ends. The CDR3 covers 13 residues. CDR3 DNA sequence: TGTGCCAGCAGTGTAAGGGGGGACACTGAAGCTTTCTTT. Its translation is CASSVRGDTEAFF.

The chain recombines TRBV9 with TRBJ2-2; 12 nucleotides agree with TRBD2. Germline CDR1 and CDR2: SGDLS and YYNGEE. The CDR3 is 17 amino acids. After removal of 0 bases from V and 8 bases from J, the junction contained 8 bases not matched to a gene. The CDR3 loop reads CASSVDGGLAGAGELFF. CDR3 nucleotide sequence: TGTGCCAGCAGCGTAGATGGGGGACTAGCGGGTGCTGGGGAGCTGTTTTTT. The full variable domain, its missing parts supplied by reference TRBV9 and TRBJ2-2, is DSGVTQTPKHLITATGQRVTLRCSPRSGDLSVYWYQQSLDQGLQFLIQYYNGEERAKGNILERFSAQQFPDLHSELNLSSLELGDSALYFCASSVDGGLAGAGELFFGEGSRLTVL.

The J gene is TRBJ1-3, the V gene TRBV30; D is undetermined. The CDR3 extends over 16 amino acids. Trimming took off 4 bases at V and 0 bases at J, with 16 bases between the two ends. Germline lookup yields CDR1 GTSNPN and CDR2 SVGIG (reference sequence). CDR3 nucleotides: TGTGCCTGGACAACGGGAGTTATTAGCTCTGGAAACACCATATATTTT. It translates to CAWTTGVISSGNTIYF.

The rearrangement links TRBV5-1 to TRBJ2-3, with TRBD2 matching 12 bases. V lost 0 bases, J lost 1 base, and 3 bases stayed unmatched. The CDR3 runs 17 residues. The V gene's germline CDR1 is SGHRS and CDR2 YFSETQ. The CDR3 loop is CASSLGLAGVGTDTQYF. CDR3 nucleotide sequence: TGCGCCAGCAGCTTGGGACTAGCGGGAGTTGGCACAGATACGCAGTATTTT.

V is TRBV1 and J is TRBJ2-3; the DNA was not used to check the table's D call, TRBD1. TRBV1 is assigned pseudogene status. The CDR3 extends over 18 amino acids. The DNA of the CDR3 is TGCACCAGCAGCCAGCCAGGGGCCGACAAGAACTACACAGATACGCAGTATTTT. It yields the protein CTSSQPGADKNYTDTQYF.